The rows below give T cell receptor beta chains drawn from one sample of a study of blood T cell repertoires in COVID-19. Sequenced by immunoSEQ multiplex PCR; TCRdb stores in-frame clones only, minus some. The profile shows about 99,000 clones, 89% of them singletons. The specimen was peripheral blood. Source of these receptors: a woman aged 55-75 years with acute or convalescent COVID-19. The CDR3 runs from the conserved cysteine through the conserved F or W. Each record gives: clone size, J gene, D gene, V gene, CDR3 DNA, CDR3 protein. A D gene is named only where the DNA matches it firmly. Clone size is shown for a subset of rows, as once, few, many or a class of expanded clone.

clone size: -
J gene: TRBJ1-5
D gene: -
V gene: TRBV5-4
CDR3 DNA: TGTGCCAGCAGCTTGGTTCCGGGTCTTGGGAATCAGCCCCAGCATTTT
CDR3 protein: CASSLVPGLGNQPQHF

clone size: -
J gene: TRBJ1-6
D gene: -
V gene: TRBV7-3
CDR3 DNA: TGTGCCAGCAGCTTAATCAGGGATTCACCCCTCCACTTT
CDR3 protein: CASSLIRDSPLHF

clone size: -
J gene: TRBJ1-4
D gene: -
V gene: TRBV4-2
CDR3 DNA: TGTGCCAGCAGCCAAGATGGAGGGAATGAAAAACTGTTTTTT
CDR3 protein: CASSQDGGNEKLFF

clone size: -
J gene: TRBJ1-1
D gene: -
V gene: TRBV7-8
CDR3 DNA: TGTGCCAGCAGCTTACTCTCAGGGCCCAACACTGAAGCTTTCTTT
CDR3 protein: CASSLLSGPNTEAFF

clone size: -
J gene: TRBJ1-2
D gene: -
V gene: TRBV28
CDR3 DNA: TGTGCCAGCAGTTTACTCTTTTCGGGGAGGGAGGGTGGCTACACCTTC
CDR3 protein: CASSLLFSGREGGYTF

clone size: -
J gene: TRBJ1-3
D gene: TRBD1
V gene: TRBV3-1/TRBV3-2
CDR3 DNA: TGTGCCAGCAGTCGCCCCACAGGGGCCGCCTCTGGAAACACCATATATTTT
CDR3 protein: CASSRPTGAASGNTIYF

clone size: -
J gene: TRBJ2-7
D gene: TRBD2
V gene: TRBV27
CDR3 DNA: TGTGCCAGCAGTTTAGGACTAGCGGCCTCCTACGAGCAGTACTTC
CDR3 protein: CASSLGLAASYEQYF

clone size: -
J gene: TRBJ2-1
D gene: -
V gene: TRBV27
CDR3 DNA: TGTGCCAGCAGTTGGGCGGGGAGCTCCTACAATGAGCAGTTCTTC
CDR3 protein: CASSWAGSSYNEQFF

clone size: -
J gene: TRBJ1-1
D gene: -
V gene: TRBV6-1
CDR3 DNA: TGTGCCAGCAGTGATTCAGTGATCATGAACACTGAAGCTTTCTTT
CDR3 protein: CASSDSVIMNTEAFF

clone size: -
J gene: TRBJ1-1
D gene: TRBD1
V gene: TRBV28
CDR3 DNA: TGTGCCAGCAGTTTATCGGCCAGGGGGACTGAAGCTTTCTTT
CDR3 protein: CASSLSARGTEAFF

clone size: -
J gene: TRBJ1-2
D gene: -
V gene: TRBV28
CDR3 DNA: TGTGCCAGCAGTTTTTACAGCTATGGCTACACCTTC
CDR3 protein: CASSFYSYGYTF

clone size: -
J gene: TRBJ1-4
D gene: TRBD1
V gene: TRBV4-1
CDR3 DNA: TGCGCCAGCAGCCCACAGCAGGGGGCGGACAATGAAAAACTGTTTTTT
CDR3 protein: CASSPQQGADNEKLFF

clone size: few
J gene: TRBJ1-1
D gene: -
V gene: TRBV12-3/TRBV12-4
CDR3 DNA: TGTGCCAGCAGTTTTCAGGAGGGAACTGAAGCTTTCTTT
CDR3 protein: CASSFQEGTEAFF

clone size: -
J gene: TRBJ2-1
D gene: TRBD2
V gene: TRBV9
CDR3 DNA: TGTGCCAGCAGCGTTAGCGGGCGGGGGGCAAATGAGCAGTTCTTC
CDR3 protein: CASSVSGRGANEQFF

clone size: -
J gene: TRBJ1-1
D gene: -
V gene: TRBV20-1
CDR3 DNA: TGCAGTGCTAGTGAGGGGGGGCTTGACACTGAAGCTTTCTTT
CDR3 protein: CSASEGGLDTEAFF

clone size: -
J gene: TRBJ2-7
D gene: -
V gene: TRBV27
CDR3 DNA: TGTGCCAGCAGTTTATTGGGCGGGTCTCACTACGAGCAGTACTTC
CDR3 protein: CASSLLGGSHYEQYF

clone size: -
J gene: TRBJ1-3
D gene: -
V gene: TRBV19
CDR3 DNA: TGTGCCAGTGGAGGGCCCGGGAACACCATATATTTT
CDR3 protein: CASGGPGNTIYF

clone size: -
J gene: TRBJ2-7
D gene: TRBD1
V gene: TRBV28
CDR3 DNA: TGTGCCAGCGTGGGACAGGGGATTTACGAGCAGTACTTC
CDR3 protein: CASVGQGIYEQYF

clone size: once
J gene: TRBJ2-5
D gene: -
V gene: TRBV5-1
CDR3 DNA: TGCGCCAGCAGCAGGGGGTTTCAAGAGACCCAGTACTTC
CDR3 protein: CASSRGFQETQYF

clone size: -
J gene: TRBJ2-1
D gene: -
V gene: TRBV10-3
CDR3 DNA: TGTGCCATCTCTGGAGGGGAGAATGAGCAGTTCTTC
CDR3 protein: CAISGGENEQFF

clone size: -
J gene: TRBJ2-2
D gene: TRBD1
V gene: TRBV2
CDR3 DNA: TGTGCCAGCGGCCACCCGGACAGGGGGCCCGCCGGGGAGCTGTTTTTT
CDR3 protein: CASGHPDRGPAGELFF

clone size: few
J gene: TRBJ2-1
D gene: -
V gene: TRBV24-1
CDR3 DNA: TGTGCCACCAGTGATGGACCCGGGACTCAGCAGTTCTTC
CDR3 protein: CATSDGPGTQQFF

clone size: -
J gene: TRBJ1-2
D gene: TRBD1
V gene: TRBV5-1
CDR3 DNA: TGCGCCAGCAGCTTGGAGGGGGCCGGGGGCTACACCTTC
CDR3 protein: CASSLEGAGGYTF

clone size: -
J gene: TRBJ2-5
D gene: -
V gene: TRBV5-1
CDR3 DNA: TGCGCCAGCAGCTTGGCCCAGGGGCCCCAAGAGACCCAGTACTTC
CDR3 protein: CASSLAQGPQETQYF

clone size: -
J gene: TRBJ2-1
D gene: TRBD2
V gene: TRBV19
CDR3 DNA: TGTGCCAGTAGTCCACTAGCGGGGTACAATGAGCAGTTCTTC
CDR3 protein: CASSPLAGYNEQFF

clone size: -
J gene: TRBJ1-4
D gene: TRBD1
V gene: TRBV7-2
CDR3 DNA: TGTGCCAGCAGCCAAGGGACAGCTAATGAAAAACTGTTTTTT
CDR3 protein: CASSQGTANEKLFF

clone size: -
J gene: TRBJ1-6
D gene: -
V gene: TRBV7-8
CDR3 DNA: TGTGCCAGCAGCTTAGCTTGGGGAGGCGCCGGGGGCTCCTATAATTCACCCCTCCACTTT
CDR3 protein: CASSLAWGGAGGSYNSPLHF

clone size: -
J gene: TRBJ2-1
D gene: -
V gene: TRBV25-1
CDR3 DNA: TGTGCCAGCAGCCCCAGGGGGGCCCTCCTGGGGTCCTACAATGAGCAGTTCTTC
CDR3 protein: CASSPRGALLGSYNEQFF

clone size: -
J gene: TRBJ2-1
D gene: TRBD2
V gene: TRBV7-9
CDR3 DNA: TGTGCCAGCAGCCGATTAGCGGGAAGCCTAGATGAGCAGTTCTTC
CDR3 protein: CASSRLAGSLDEQFF

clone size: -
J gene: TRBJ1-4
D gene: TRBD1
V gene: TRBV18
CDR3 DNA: TGTGCCAGCTCACCAGGGACAGGGGGCGGTAATGAAAAACTGTTTTTT
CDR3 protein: CASSPGTGGGNEKLFF

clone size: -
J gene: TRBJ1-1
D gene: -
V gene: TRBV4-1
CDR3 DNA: TGCGCCAGCAGCCAAGACGGAGGCAGCCACCCCGGCCGAGCTTTCTTT
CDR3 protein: CASSQDGGSHPGRAFF

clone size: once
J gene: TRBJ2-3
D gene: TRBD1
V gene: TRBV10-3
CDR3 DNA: TGTGCCATCAGCTCGGGACAGGGCACAGATACGCAGTATTTT
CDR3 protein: CAISSGQGTDTQYF

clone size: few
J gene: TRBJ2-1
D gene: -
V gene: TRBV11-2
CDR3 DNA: TGTGCCAGCAGCTTAAGGGGCGACAGCTCCTACAATGAGCAGTTCTTC
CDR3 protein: CASSLRGDSSYNEQFF

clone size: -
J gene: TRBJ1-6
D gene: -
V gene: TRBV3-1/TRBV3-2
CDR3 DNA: TGTGCCAGCAGCCCAGTAGCCGGGATGGCCCTCCACTTT
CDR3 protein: CASSPVAGMALHF

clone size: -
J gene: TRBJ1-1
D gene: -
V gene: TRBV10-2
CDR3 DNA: TGCGCCAGCAGGCAGGGCTTCACTGAAGCTTTCTTT
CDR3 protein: CASRQGFTEAFF

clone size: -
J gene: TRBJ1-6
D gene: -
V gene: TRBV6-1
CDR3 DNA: TGTGCCAGCAGTGTAGTCAGGGTCGATCGGAATTCACCCCTCCACTTT
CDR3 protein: CASSVVRVDRNSPLHF

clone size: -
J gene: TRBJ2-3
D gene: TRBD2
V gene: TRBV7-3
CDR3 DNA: TGTGCCAGCAGCCGTCCGGTAACTAGCGGGTCCCCCCATACGCAGTATTTT
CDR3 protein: CASSRPVTSGSPHTQYF

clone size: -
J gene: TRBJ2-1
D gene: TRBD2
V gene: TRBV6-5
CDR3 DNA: TGTGCCAGCAGTTACCCGACTAGCGGGGAGCAGTTCTTC
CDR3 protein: CASSYPTSGEQFF

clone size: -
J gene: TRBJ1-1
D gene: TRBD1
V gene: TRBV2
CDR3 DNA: TGTGCCAGCAGTAGACAGGGGGGATACACTGAAGCTTTCTTT
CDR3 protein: CASSRQGGYTEAFF

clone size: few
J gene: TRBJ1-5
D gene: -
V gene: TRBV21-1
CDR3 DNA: TGTGCCAGCAACAATACACTATCTCCGGCAGGGCTTTTTCGTCAGCCCCAGCATTTT
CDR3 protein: CASNNTLSPAGLFRQPQHF

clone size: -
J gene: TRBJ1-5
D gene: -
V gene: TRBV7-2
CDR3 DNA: TGTGCCAGCAGCTTAGGCGGTACGCATCAGCCCCAGCATTTT
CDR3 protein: CASSLGGTHQPQHF

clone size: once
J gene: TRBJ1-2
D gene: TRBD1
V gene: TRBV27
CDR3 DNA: TGTGCCAGCAGTATGGGACAGGGGGGCTATGGCTACACCTTC
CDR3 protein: CASSMGQGGYGYTF

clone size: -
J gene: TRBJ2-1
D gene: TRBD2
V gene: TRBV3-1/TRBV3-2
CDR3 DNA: TGTGCCAGCAGCCAAGAGAGCGGGAGGGGAAACAATGAGCAGTTCTTC
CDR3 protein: CASSQESGRGNNEQFF

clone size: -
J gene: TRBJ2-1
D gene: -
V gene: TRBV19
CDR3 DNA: TGTGCCAGTAGTATCCTCGACTCGGGCTCCTACAATGAGCAGTTCTTC
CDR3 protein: CASSILDSGSYNEQFF

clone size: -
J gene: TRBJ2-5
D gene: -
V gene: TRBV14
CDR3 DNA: TGTGCCAGCAGACGGGACACCCAAGAGACCCAGTACTTC
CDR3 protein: CASRRDTQETQYF

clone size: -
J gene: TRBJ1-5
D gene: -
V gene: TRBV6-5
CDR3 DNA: TGTGCCAGCAGTTATGCAGGGGCAAATCAGCCCCAGCATTTT
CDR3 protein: CASSYAGANQPQHF

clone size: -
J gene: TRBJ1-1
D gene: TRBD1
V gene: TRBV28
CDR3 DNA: TGTGCCAGCAGCGCTCCAGGGGGCCGGTCCACTGAAGCTTTCTTT
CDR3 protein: CASSAPGGRSTEAFF

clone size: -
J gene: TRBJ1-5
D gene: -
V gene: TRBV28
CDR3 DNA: TGTGCCAGCAGTTTATCCGGGAGTGAGGTCAATCAGCCCCAGCATTTT
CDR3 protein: CASSLSGSEVNQPQHF

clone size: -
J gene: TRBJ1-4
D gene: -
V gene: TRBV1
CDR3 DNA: TGCACCAGCAGCCAAGTAGTACCCCCAGGGGCAACTAATGAAAAACTGTTTTTT
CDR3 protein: CTSSQVVPPGATNEKLFF

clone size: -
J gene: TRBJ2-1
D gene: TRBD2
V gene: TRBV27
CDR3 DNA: TGTGCCAGCAGTTATTGGGGGGCGGGAGCGGGAGGCTACAATGAGCAGTTCTTC
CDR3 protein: CASSYWGAGAGGYNEQFF

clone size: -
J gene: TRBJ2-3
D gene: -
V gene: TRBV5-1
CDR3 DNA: TGCGCCAGCAGCTTGGATGTCGGCACAGATACGCAGTATTTT
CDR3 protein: CASSLDVGTDTQYF